This paragraph covers one TCR beta chain sequence. As yet, its antigen is unknown. This sample is part of a study of beta chain features in type 1 diabetes. Whole-study findings and limits: A greater similarity of naive, central memory and Treg TCRB repertoires was seen among patients than among healthy donors. Patients with Type 1 diabetes showed moderately but significantly shorter TCRB CDR3s in all four CD4+ subsets. Cells that show high TCR expression could be over-represented by cDNA sequencing.

V was pared by 0 bases and J by 5 bases, with 10 bases of the junction left unmatched. The CDR3 has 16 residues. Germline values: CDR1 SGDLS, CDR2 YYNGEE. Sequencing targeted expressed TCRB transcripts, as all isolated RNA had been reverse transcribed. Repertoires were generated with immunoSEQ multiplex PCR, while TCRdb's copy carries only in-frame clones and drops some. Of around 310,000 clones in the sample, approximately 15% were seen once. The chain recombines TRBV9 with TRBJ1-1, with 7 bases aligning to TRBD1. The sample taken for sequencing was naive CD4+ T cells from blood. The TCR sequence derives from a woman younger than 35 with type 1 diabetes. The CDR3 region has the DNA TGTGCCAGCAGCGTAGAAGGGGGCCAAAGGACAACTGAAGCTTTCTTT. It yields the protein CASSVEGGQRTTEAFF.